Listed below are T cell receptor beta chains from one sample, sequenced in a study of cytomegalovirus exposure and HLA in healthy donors. Clones were read by immunoSEQ multiplex PCR, and TCRdb kept only the in-frame ones, dropping some. The sample lists 180,000 or so clones; over 60% were seen once. The sample consisted of PBMCs. The receptors here all came from a man aged 45-65 years in good health and CMV-seropositive. CDR3s include the opening cysteine and the closing phenylalanine or tryptophan. D genes are given only for firm matches. Size tells how often a clone was seen (once, few, many) or the class of an expanded clone, and some rows leave it out.

TRBD1	TRBJ1-5	.	TRBV19	TGTGCCAGTAGTAGGGGACAGGGGTATCAGCCCCAGCATTTT	CASSRGQGYQPQHF
.	TRBJ1-2	once	TRBV6-4	TGTGCCAGCAGTGATTCCGCGGCTAACTATGGCTACACCTTC	CASSDSAANYGYTF
TRBD2	TRBJ2-1	.	TRBV11-2	TGTGCCAGCAGCTTAGTCGGGGGGGCCGGTTCCTACAATGAGCAGTTCTTC	CASSLVGGAGSYNEQFF
.	TRBJ2-3	once	TRBV7-6	TGTGCCAGCAGCTTAGGTGGGGGGGGCATGACAGATACGCAGTATTTT	CASSLGGGGMTDTQYF
.	TRBJ2-3	.	TRBV11-3	TGTGCCAGCAGCTTAGGCGGGTTTGGCGATTTTGCTGGCACAGATACGCAGTATTTT	CASSLGGFGDFAGTDTQYF
.	TRBJ1-2	few	TRBV20-1	TGCAGTGCTGGTACAACGTATGGCTACACCTTC	CSAGTTYGYTF
TRBD1	TRBJ1-1	.	TRBV30	TGTGCCTGGAGTCAAGCCGGGACAGGGGGCACTGAAGCTTTCTTT	CAWSQAGTGGTEAFF
.	TRBJ1-1	few	TRBV28	TGTGCCAGCATTGAGGAAGGTTGGAATACTGAAGCTTTCTTT	CASIEEGWNTEAFF
TRBD1	TRBJ2-3	few	TRBV13	TGTGCCAGCAGCGATCGGACAGGGGAAATAGTTGATACGCAGTATTTT	CASSDRTGEIVDTQYF
.	TRBJ1-2	.	TRBV2	TGTGCCAGCAGGGCACCGGACAGCCTCTATGGCTACACCTTC	CASRAPDSLYGYTF
.	TRBJ1-3	.	TRBV11-2	TGTGCCAGCAGCTTAAGGAGATACTCTGGAAACACCATATATTTT	CASSLRRYSGNTIYF
.	TRBJ1-3	once	TRBV7-2	TGTGCCAGCAGTTTTCGAGCAGGGGTCTCTGGAAACACCATATATTTT	CASSFRAGVSGNTIYF
.	TRBJ1-4	.	TRBV19	TGTGCCAGTACCCCGAAAACCGGTGCAACTAATGAAAAACTGTTTTTT	CASTPKTGATNEKLFF
.	TRBJ1-4	few	TRBV7-2	TGTGCCAGCGGGCCGGCGGGGGCTAGTGGAAAACTGTTTTTT	CASGPAGASGKLFF
.	TRBJ1-1	.	TRBV6-1	TGTGCCAGCAGCAGGACAGCCCCCGAGGGGACTGAAGCTTTCTTT	CASSRTAPEGTEAFF
.	TRBJ1-4	.	TRBV7-8	TGTGCCAGCAGCAGAGGGATAGGGAAGGAAAAACTGTTTTTT	CASSRGIGKEKLFF
TRBD2	TRBJ2-5	.	TRBV15	TGTGCCACCAAAAATAGCGGGGTGTTGGAGACCCAGTACTTC	CATKNSGVLETQYF
.	TRBJ2-1	few	TRBV28	TGTGCCAGCAGTTTAGGCCCAGAGCAGTTCTTC	CASSLGPEQFF
TRBD1	TRBJ2-3	.	TRBV7-9	TGTTCCAGCAGCCCACCCCGAGGACAGGGTGCCGATACGCAGTATTTT	CSSSPPRGQGADTQYF
.	TRBJ2-4	.	TRBV5-6	TGTGCCAGCAGCTTGGAGGGGTTGGACATTCAGTACTTC	CASSLEGLDIQYF
.	TRBJ1-2	.	TRBV7-2	TGTGCCAGCAGCTTATCCCGACATGATAGCTACACCTTC	CASSLSRHDSYTF
TRBD1	TRBJ2-3	.	TRBV5-1	TGCGCCAGCAGCTTGCAACAGGGGGATTTAGATACGCAGTATTTT	CASSLQQGDLDTQYF
.	TRBJ1-2	.	TRBV13	TGTGCCAGCAGCTTAGGACCCTCAGCTAACTATGGCTACACCTTC	CASSLGPSANYGYTF
TRBD1	TRBJ2-3	.	TRBV4-3	TGCGCCAGCAGCCAAGACAAAGGGACAGGGGGAGATACGCAGTATTTT	CASSQDKGTGGDTQYF
TRBD1	TRBJ2-1	few	TRBV6-4	TGTGCCAGCAGTACCGGGACAGTAAATGAGCAGTTCTTC	CASSTGTVNEQFF
.	TRBJ1-5	.	TRBV7-9	TGTGCCAGCAGCTTAGAGGGGCTTAGCAATCAGCCCCAGCATTTT	CASSLEGLSNQPQHF
TRBD2	TRBJ2-5	.	TRBV27	TGTGCCACCATTGAAATAGCGGGGGGCCTCCAAGAGACCCAGTACTTC	CATIEIAGGLQETQYF
TRBD2	TRBJ2-5	.	TRBV5-1	TGCGCCAGCAGCTTGTTGGGCTCCGGGGGGGAGACCCAGTACTTC	CASSLLGSGGETQYF
.	TRBJ1-1	few	TRBV6-7	TGTGCCAGCAGCCTGAGTGGGGGGAGGGATAACACTGAAGCTTTCTTT	CASSLSGGRDNTEAFF
.	TRBJ2-5	.	TRBV18	TGTGCCAGCTCACCCCGACAGGAGGAGACCCAGTACTTC	CASSPRQEETQYF
.	TRBJ1-3	.	TRBV18	TGTGCCAGCCGTGGGGCGATCTCTGGAAACACCATATATTTT	CASRGAISGNTIYF
.	TRBJ1-1	.	TRBV30	TGTGCCTGGAGTGTAAACAGGGCGAACACTGAAGCTTTCTTT	CAWSVNRANTEAFF
.	TRBJ2-2	.	TRBV2	TGTGCCAGCAATAGGGACTCTAACACCGGGGAGCTGTTTTTT	CASNRDSNTGELFF
.	TRBJ1-2	.	TRBV2	TGTGCCAGCAGCGGACAGACACCACATGGCTACACCTTC	CASSGQTPHGYTF
TRBD1	TRBJ1-1	.	TRBV25-1	TGTGCCAGCAGTGACTCGAGGACGCAGGGGGGAGTAGCTTTCTTT	CASSDSRTQGGVAFF
TRBD1	TRBJ2-1	.	TRBV25-1	TGTGCCAGCGGACAGGGGAATGAGCAGTTCTTC	CASGQGNEQFF
.	TRBJ2-3	.	TRBV27	TGTGCCAGCAGCCGACGGGGAGACACAGATACGCAGTATTTT	CASSRRGDTDTQYF
TRBD1	TRBJ1-2	.	TRBV6-5	TGTGCCAGCAGTTCCCCCGGGACAGGGCTATTTGGGGGCTACACCTTC	CASSSPGTGLFGGYTF
TRBD1	TRBJ2-3	once	TRBV6-1	TGTGCCAGCAGTGAACATGGGACAGGGTACACAGATACGCAGTATTTT	CASSEHGTGYTDTQYF